The 24 T cell receptor beta chains given below trace back to one sample, sequenced in a study of read filtering for tumor transcriptome and immune sequencing. Molecular barcoded adaptors covering alpha/delta and beta/gamma chains were used on approximately 400 ng RNA. TCRdb analysed the reads with MiXCR anew, one entry per CDR3 protein. The sample has 93,000 or so distinct CDR3 sequences, roughly a fifth seen once. The specimen sequenced was a population of CD138-negative cells sorted from bone marrow. These receptors were taken from a donor at least 40 years old with multiple myeloma.

The table lists this clonotype with many counts. Written as DNA, the CDR3 is TGTGCCAGCAGTTACTCACTAGCCCGCAATGAGCAGTTCTTC. Translating it yields CASSYSLARNEQFF. This chain uses TRBV6-6 with TRBJ2-1; tentatively, D is TRBD2 (6 bases). With 0 bases removed from V and 6 bases from J, the gap between germline ends came to 9 bases. This CDR3 spans 14 amino acids. Germline-derived CDR1 and CDR2 are MNHNY and SVGAGI (reference sequence).

The V gene is TRBV28, the J gene TRBJ1-1; no reliable D call. CDR1 and CDR2 from the germline V gene are MDHEN and SYDVKM. V lost 7 bases and J lost 10, with 16 bases in between. The CDR3 extends over 12 amino acids. The CDR3 here is CASTLGGLAAFF. The CDR3 region has the DNA TGTGCCAGCACCCTTGGTGGCCTAGCAGCTTTCTTT.

This clonotype was counted ten times or more. This chain links TRBV7-2 with TRBJ2-1; D might be TRBD1 (5 bases). The CDR3 runs to 17 residues. V was shortened by 5 bases and J by 8 bases, with 25 bases between the two germline ends. CDR1 and CDR2 (germline): SGHTA, FQGNSA. The DNA of the CDR3 is TGTGCCAGCAGCCCAGATTCGGCTTTCGGGTCGACAGATGAGCAGTTCTTC. Translation: CASSPDSAFGSTDEQFF.

The table lists this clonotype with many counts. The chain has TRBV5-1 and TRBJ2-6, with unresolved D. The CDR3 sequence is 15 residues long. Germline-derived CDR1 and CDR2 are SGHRS and YFSETQ. The V and J ends lost 1 base and 2 bases respectively, with 7 bases between them. The CDR3 region has the DNA TGCGCCAGCAGCTTGTTGGGGACTGGGGCCAACGTCCTGACTTTC. It translates to CASSLLGTGANVLTF.

This clonotype came up many times. The J gene is TRBJ2-5, the V gene TRBV7-9; 9 positions agree with TRBD1. Germline CDR1 is SEHNR and CDR2 is FQNEAQ (reference sequence). V shed 6 bases and J 5 bases; nucleotides not matched to a gene: 10. The CDR3 consists of 15 residues. The CDR3 loop is CASRGNRGLTETQYF. CDR3 sequence (DNA): TGTGCCAGCAGAGGAAACAGGGGGCTTACGGAGACCCAGTACTTC.

This clonotype occurred many times. The V and J genes are TRBV20-1 and TRBJ2-3; a weak D match, TRBD2 (5 bases). This CDR3 has 14 residues. Looked up from germline, CDR1 is DFQATT and CDR2 is SNEGSKA (reference sequence). V was clipped by 1 base and J by 2 bases, with 10 bases between them. The CDR3 is CSARVPGYTDTQYF. CDR3 in DNA: TGCAGTGCTAGAGTTCCGGGATACACAGATACGCAGTATTTT.

This clonotype was seen ten or more times. J is TRBJ1-1 and V is TRBV7-9; D is uncertain. The germline V gene encodes CDR1 SEHNR and CDR2 FQNEAQ (reference sequence). The CDR3 runs 14 residues. V was pared by 3 bases and J by 0 bases, with 8 bases between. CDR3 in DNA: TGTGCCAGCAGCTTCGGCGGAATGAACACTGAAGCTTTCTTT. It translates to CASSFGGMNTEAFF.

This clonotype showed up many times. The rearrangement joins TRBV11-2 to TRBJ1-1; TRBD1 might be the D (5 bases). V lost 6 bases to trimming and J lost 4 bases, with 15 bases between them. The CDR3 consists of 14 residues. Germline-derived CDR1 and CDR2 are SGHAT and FQNNGV. CDR3 sequence: CASRDQGRGTEAFF. DNA for the CDR3: TGTGCCAGCAGGGACCAGGGTAGGGGCACTGAAGCTTTCTTT. The variable domain in full, with the rest retrieved from reference TRBV11-2 and TRBJ1-1, is EAGVAQSPRYKIIEKRQSVAFWCNPISGHATLYWYQQILGQGPKLLIQFQNNGVVDDSQLPKDRFSAERLKGVDSTLKIQPAKLEDSAVYLCASRDQGRGTEAFFGQGTRLTVV.

In the case of this clonotype: With a much larger clone just one base away, this may be a read error. The CDR3 DNA sequence: TGTGCCAGCAGCTTGCGGGGTGCTGGAGAGGCCCAGTACTTC. Translated, it gives CASSLRGAGEAQYF. V usage is TRBV5-6 and J usage is TRBJ2-5; D may be TRBD2 (5 bases). The CDR3 is 14 amino acids. Germline V gene lookup returns CDR1 SGHDT and CDR2 YYEEEE.

This clonotype came up many times. The chain combines TRBV5-6 with TRBJ1-1; 8 nucleotides match TRBD1. J lost 3 bases, V lost 4 bases, and 5 bases had no gene match. Germline V CDR1 and CDR2: SGHDT, YYEEEE. The CDR3 consists of 14 residues. The CDR3 sequence: CASSPWTGYTEAFF. As DNA, the CDR3 is TGTGCCAGCAGCCCATGGACAGGGTACACTGAAGCTTTCTTT.

The J gene is TRBJ2-3, the V gene TRBV20-1; D not resolved. Trimming pared 6 bases from V and 2 bases from J, leaving 15 bases between. The CDR3 has 14 residues. Germline assignment: CDR1 DFQATT and CDR2 SNEGSKA (reference sequence). The CDR3 DNA reads TGCAGTGCGCAAGCCGGTGGTGACACAGATACGCAGTATTTT. Residues: CSAQAGGDTDTQYF.

By sample share, this clonotype is large. This rearrangement joins TRBV27 to TRBJ2-1, with D unresolved. Germline assignment: CDR1 MNHEY and CDR2 SMNVEV (reference sequence). Trimming removed 6 bases at V and 3 bases at J, with 3 bases between. The CDR3 has 11 amino acids. CDR3 residues: CASRNYNEQFF. CDR3 in DNA: TGTGCCAGCAGGAACTACAATGAGCAGTTCTTC.

This clonotype was found many times. V gene TRBV10-2 combines with J gene TRBJ1-5; the match to TRBD1 covers 7 bases. Germline V gene lookup returns CDR1 WSHSY and CDR2 SAAADI. CDR3 length equals 14 residues. Trimming removed 10 bases from V and 3 bases from J; junction bases left unmatched: 9. This CDR3 is CANATGWDNQPQHF. Written as DNA, the CDR3 is TGCGCCAACGCGACAGGGTGGGACAATCAGCCCCAGCATTTT.

Comments on this clonotype: The CDR3 ends on some other residue instead of the conserved phenylalanine or tryptophan, so this is likely a read error. This chain connects TRBV28 to TRBJ1-2; 7 bases are shared with TRBD1. CDR1 and CDR2 (germline): MDHEN, SYDVKM. With V trimmed by 3 bases and J by 5 bases, 15 bases remained unmatched. The CDR3 extends over 17 amino acids. CDR3 residues: CASSFWDRRVNTYGYTL. The CDR3 DNA reads as TGTGCCAGCAGTTTTTGGGACAGACGAGTCAATACATATGGCTACACCCTC.

This clonotype was observed a handful of times. A far larger clone is only one base removed, so a read error is likely. The rearrangement joins TRBV11-1 to TRBJ2-1, with D maybe TRBD1 (5 bases). Germline-derived CDR1 and CDR2 are SGHAT and FQDESV (reference sequence). This CDR3 contains 15 residues. This chain's CDR3 is CASTPWGRENNEQSF. For the CDR3, the DNA is TGTGCCAGCACCCCTTGGGGCCGAGAGAACAATGAGCAGTCCTTC.

The sample holds many counts of this clonotype. The rearrangement joins TRBV3-1 to TRBJ2-1; TRBD1 aligns across 8 bases. V lost 4 bases and J lost 0; bases outside the gene matches: 8. Germline V gene data show CDR1 as LGHDT and CDR2 as YNNKEL (reference sequence). The CDR3 runs to 17 residues. The CDR3 nucleotides are TGTGCCAGCAGCCCCCGGACAGGGTCAGGCTCCTACAATGAGCAGTTCTTC. It codes for CASSPRTGSGSYNEQFF.

This clonotype was counted ten times or more. This sequence joins TRBV5-1 and TRBJ2-3; D perhaps matches TRBD2 (6 bases). The CDR3 extends over 13 amino acids. In germline, CDR1 is SGHRS, CDR2 YFSETQ. Trimming removed 0 bases at V and 10 bases at J, with 12 bases between. DNA for the CDR3: TGCGCCAGCAGCTTGGGGGGGGAACCGGCGCAGTATTTT. Protein sequence: CASSLGGEPAQYF.

There are many counts of this clonotype. This chain joins TRBV7-9 and TRBJ1-4; D gene ambiguous. The CDR3 contains 15 residues. Trimming removed 5 bases from V and 7 bases from J, with 17 bases in between. CDR1 is SEHNR and CDR2 is FQNEAQ in the germline V gene (reference sequence). The CDR3 loop is CASSQGGGISEKLFF. CDR3 DNA sequence: TGTGCCAGCAGCCAAGGCGGAGGAATTAGTGAAAAACTGTTTTTT.

As regards this clonotype: At one end the junction does not follow the germline gene, possibly because of a read error. The rearrangement links TRBV6-6 to TRBJ1-1; 8 nucleotides line up with TRBD1. CDR1 MNHNY and CDR2 SVGAGI come from the germline V gene (reference sequence). The CDR3 runs to 15 residues. The CDR3 DNA reads as TGCGCCAGCACCCTTCGGACAGGGATGAACACTGAAGCTTTCTTT. Translation: CASTLRTGMNTEAFF.

This clonotype was observed many times. The chain has TRBV29-1 and TRBJ2-2, with D unresolved. The CDR3 has 12 amino acids. The germline V and J ends were trimmed by 7 bases and 0 bases, with 6 bases remaining between them. Germline CDR1 reads SQVTM; CDR2 reads ANQGSEA. CDR3 bases: TGCAGCGCGGAGTCGAACACCGGGGAGCTGTTTTTT. Protein: CSAESNTGELFF.

This clonotype was seen only once. The junction departs from the called germline gene at one end, perhaps through a read error. The genes are TRBV4-1 and TRBJ2-2; 11 bases agree with TRBD1. The CDR3 totals 16 residues. Germline V lookup: CDR1 MGHRA, CDR2 YSYEKL. CDR3 nucleotide sequence: TGCGCCAGCAGCCGCGGACAGGGGGCGAACGCCGGGGAGCTGTTTTTT. Protein: CASSRGQGANAGELFF.

This clonotype was seen ten or more times. The chain joins TRBV7-9 to TRBJ2-7; 7 positions match TRBD1. Germline CDR1 reads SEHNR; CDR2 reads FQNEAQ (reference sequence). The CDR3 is made up of 13 amino acids. The ends lost 3 bases at V and 3 bases at J; junction bases unmatched: 2. The CDR3 loop reads CASSFGTDYEQYF. In nucleotides, the CDR3 is TGTGCCAGCAGCTTCGGGACAGACTACGAGCAGTACTTC.

On this clonotype itself: A far larger clone lies a single base away; this is likely a read error. The J gene is TRBJ1-4, the V gene TRBV6-2 or TRBV6-3; 7 bases are shared with TRBD1. The length of the CDR3 is 14 residues. The J segment lost 8 bases and the V segment lost 8 bases, leaving 11 bases of the junction unmatched. CDR1 and CDR2 (germline): MNHEY, SVGEGT. The CDR3 spells CASGSRQGREKLFF. In DNA form, the CDR3 reads TGTGCCAGCGGATCCAGACAGGGCCGCGAAAAACTGTTTTTT.

The J gene is TRBJ2-3, the V gene TRBV28; TRBD1 is a possible D gene (5 bases). Per the germline V gene, CDR1 is MDHEN and CDR2 is SYDVKM. The V gene lost 4 bases and the J gene lost 4 bases, with 15 bases spanning the gap. There are 15 residues in the CDR3. For the CDR3, the DNA is TGTGCCAGCAGTTCCTTGAGCAGGGCCGCAGATACGCAGTATTTT. Protein sequence: CASSSLSRAADTQYF.